The clone carrying this TCR beta chain was picked up one time. The antigen remains unidentified. In germline, CDR1 is MNHEY, CDR2 SVGAGI. CDR3 length: 16 residues. Trimming left V 0 bases short and J 0 bases short, with 11 bases between. Each donor's status was that of a healthy bone marrow donor. The sample belongs to a study of cytomegalovirus exposure and HLA in healthy donors. At the level of the study: Of all 400 or so donors who were genotyped, roughly 83% belonged to the Caucasian-associated ancestry cluster. Findings of the study overall: The study recorded about 150 TCR beta chains that were cytomegalovirus-associated. For most subjects, TCR beta sequences were reported to predict HLA-A and HLA-B alleles with accuracy.

The PCR had 60 Vbeta and 13 Jbeta primers. Libraries were prepared by immunoSEQ multiplex PCR; TCRdb keeps only in-frame clonotypes and omits some of them. The profile covers about 160,000 clones, with more than 60% appearing a single time and 3.5% to 5% taken by the ten largest. This sequence originates from a man aged 40-49 years in good health and CMV-seronegative. The V and J genes are TRBV6-5 and TRBJ1-2; TRBD1 is a possible D gene (5 bases). Sequenced input: PBMCs. The CDR3 spells CASSYSLDRANYGYTF. The CDR3 DNA reads as TGTGCCAGCAGTTACTCCTTAGACAGAGCTAACTATGGCTACACCTTC.